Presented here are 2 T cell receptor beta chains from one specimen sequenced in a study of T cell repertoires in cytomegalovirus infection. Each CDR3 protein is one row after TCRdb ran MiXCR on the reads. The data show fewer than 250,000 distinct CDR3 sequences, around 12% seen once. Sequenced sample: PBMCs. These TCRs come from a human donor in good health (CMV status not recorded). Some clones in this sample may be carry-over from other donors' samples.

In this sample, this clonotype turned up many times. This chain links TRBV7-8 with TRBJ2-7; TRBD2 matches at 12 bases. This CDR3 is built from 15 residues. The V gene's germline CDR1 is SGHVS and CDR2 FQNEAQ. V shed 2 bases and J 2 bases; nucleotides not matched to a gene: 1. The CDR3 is CASSLWTSGAYEQYF. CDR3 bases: TGTGCCAGCAGCTTATGGACTAGCGGGGCCTACGAGCAGTACTTC.

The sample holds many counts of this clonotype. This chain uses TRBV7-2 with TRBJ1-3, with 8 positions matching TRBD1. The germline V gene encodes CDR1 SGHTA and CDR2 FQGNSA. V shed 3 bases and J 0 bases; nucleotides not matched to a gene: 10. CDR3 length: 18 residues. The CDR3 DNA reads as TGTGCCAGCAGCTTCAACCTAGGACAGGGAAGCTCTGGAAACACCATATATTTT. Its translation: CASSFNLGQGSSGNTIYF. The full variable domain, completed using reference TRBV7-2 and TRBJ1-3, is GAGVSQSPSNKVTEKGKDVELRCDPISGHTALYWYRQSLGQGLEFLIYFQGNSAPDKSGLPSDRFSAERTGGSVSTLTIQRTQQEDSAVYLCASSFNLGQGSSGNTIYFGEGSWLTVV.